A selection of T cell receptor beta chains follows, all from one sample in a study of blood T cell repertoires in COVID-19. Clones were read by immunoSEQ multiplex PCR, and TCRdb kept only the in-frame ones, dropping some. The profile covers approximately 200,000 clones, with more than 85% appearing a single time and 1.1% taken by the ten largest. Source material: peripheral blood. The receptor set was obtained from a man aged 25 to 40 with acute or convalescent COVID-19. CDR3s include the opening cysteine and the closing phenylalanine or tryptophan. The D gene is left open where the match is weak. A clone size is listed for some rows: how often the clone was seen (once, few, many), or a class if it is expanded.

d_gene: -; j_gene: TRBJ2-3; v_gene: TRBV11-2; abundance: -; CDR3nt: TGTGCCAGCAGCTCTCCGACCCAACTGGCGGGCACAGATACGCAGTATTTT; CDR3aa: CASSSPTQLAGTDTQYF
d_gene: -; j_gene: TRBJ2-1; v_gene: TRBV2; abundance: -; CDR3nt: TGTGCCAGCAGTGGGGGGGTCCTACACCCCCCTTTTAACAATGAGCAGTTCTTC; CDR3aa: CASSGGVLHPPFNNEQFF
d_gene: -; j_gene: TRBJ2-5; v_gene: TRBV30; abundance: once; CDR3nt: TGTGCCTCGCAAGGACTGTTAAACCAAGAGACCCAGTACTTC; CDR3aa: CASQGLLNQETQYF
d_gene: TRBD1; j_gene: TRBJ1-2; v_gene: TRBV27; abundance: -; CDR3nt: TGTGCCAGCAGTTCGGGGACAGGGTATTCGGGAGCTAACTATGGCTACACCTTC; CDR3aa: CASSSGTGYSGANYGYTF
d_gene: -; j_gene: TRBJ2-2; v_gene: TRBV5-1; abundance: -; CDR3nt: TGCGCCAGCAGCTTGCAGGGGCCTACTATAGGAGTCGGGGAGCTGTTTTTT; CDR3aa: CASSLQGPTIGVGELFF
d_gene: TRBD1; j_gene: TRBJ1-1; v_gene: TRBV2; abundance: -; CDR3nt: TGTGCCAGCAGCGTGGACAGGGTGGGAACTGAAGCTTTCTTT; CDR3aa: CASSVDRVGTEAFF
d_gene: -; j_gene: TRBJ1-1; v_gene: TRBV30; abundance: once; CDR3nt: TGTGCCTGGAGTAGGCGGACAGATGAAGCTTTCTTT; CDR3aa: CAWSRRTDEAFF
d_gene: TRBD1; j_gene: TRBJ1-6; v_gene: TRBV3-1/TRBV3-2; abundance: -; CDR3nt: TGTGCCAGCAGCCAAGACCTTCGACAGGGGGTTTCACCCCTCCACTTT; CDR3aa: CASSQDLRQGVSPLHF
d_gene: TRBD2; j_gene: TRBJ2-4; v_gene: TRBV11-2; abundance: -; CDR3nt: TGTGCCAGCAGCTCAGTAACTAGCGGAGGTTCCCCAGCCAAAAACATTCAGTACTTC; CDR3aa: CASSSVTSGGSPAKNIQYF
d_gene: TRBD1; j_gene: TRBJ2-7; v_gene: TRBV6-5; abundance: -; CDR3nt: TGTGCCAGCAGGCCGGGACAGGCCTACGAGCAGTACTTC; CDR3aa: CASRPGQAYEQYF
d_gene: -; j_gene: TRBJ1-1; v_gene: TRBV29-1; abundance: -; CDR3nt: TGCAGCGTCGCGATGGGCTTAACTGAAGCTTTCTTT; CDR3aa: CSVAMGLTEAFF
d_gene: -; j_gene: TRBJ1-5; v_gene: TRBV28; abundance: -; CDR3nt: TGTGCCAGCAGTTTACGGAGCAATCAGCCCCAGCATTTT; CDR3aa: CASSLRSNQPQHF
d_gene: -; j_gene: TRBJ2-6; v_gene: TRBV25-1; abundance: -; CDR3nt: TGTGCCAGCAGTCTTCAGGGGCGATTATCTGGGGCCAACGTCCTGACTTTC; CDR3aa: CASSLQGRLSGANVLTF
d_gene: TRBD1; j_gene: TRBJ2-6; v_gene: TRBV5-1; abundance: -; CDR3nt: TGCGCCAGCAGCACATACGGGACAGGGGGCTCTGGGGCCAACGTCCTGACTTTC; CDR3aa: CASSTYGTGGSGANVLTF
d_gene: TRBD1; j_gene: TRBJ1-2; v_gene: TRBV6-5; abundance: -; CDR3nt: TGTGCCAGCAGTTCGCCCGCCCCAGGGGGCGGAGGCTACACCTTC; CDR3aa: CASSSPAPGGGGYTF
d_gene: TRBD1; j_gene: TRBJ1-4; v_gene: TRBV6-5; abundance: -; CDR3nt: TGTGCCAGCGGAGCAAGGGGGCCAACTAATGAAAAACTGTTTTTT; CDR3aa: CASGARGPTNEKLFF
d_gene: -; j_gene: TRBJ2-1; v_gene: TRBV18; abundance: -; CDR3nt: TGTGCCAGCTCACCACCTCAGGGGAGGGGTAATGAGCAGTTCTTC; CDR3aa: CASSPPQGRGNEQFF
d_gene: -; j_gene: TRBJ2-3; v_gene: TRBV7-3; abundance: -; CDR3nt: TGTGCCAGCAGCTTAAAGTACGGAGATACGCAGTATTTT; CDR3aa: CASSLKYGDTQYF
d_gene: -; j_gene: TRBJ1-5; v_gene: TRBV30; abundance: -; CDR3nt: TGTGCCTGGGGTAGACAGTACCTCAATCAGCCCCAGCATTTT; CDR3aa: CAWGRQYLNQPQHF
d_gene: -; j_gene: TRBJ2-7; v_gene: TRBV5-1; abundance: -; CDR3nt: TGCGCCAGCAGCTTGATGGCAGGCCGGAATTACGAGCAGTACTTC; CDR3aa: CASSLMAGRNYEQYF
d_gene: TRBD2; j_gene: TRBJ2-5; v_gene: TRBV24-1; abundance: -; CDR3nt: TGTGCCACCAGTGATAGCGGGGGGGGGCAAGAGACCCAGTACTTC; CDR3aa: CATSDSGGGQETQYF
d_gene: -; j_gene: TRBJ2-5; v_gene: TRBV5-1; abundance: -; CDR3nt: TGCGCCAGCAGCTCGATACAGGGAGGGCCCCAAGAGACCCAGTACTTC; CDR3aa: CASSSIQGGPQETQYF
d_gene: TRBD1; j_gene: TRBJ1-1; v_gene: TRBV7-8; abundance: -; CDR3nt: TGTGCCAGCAGCCCACGGGCCCCGGGGACAGGTGGTGAAGCTTTCTTT; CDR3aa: CASSPRAPGTGGEAFF
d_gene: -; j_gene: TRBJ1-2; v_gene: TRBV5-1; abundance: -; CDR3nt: TGCGCCAGCAGTCCTGACAGTAACTATGGCTACACCTTC; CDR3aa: CASSPDSNYGYTF
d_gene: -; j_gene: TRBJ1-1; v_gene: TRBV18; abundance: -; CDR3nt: TGTGCCAGCTCACCGATGGCGGTTGGGACTGAAGCTTTCTTT; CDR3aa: CASSPMAVGTEAFF
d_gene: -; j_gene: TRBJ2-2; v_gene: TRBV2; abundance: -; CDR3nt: TGTGCCAGCAGGGCCGGGACTAACACCGGGGAGCTGTTTTTT; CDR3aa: CASRAGTNTGELFF
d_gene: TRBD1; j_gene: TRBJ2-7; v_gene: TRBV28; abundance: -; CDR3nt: TGTGCCAGCAGTCCTCCGGGACAGGGGTCGCCCTACGAGCAGTACTTC; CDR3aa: CASSPPGQGSPYEQYF
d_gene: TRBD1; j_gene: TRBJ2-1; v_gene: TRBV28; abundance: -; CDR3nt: TGTGCCAGCAGGTCGCCACAGGGGTCGGGTCGGGAGCAGTTCTTC; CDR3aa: CASRSPQGSGREQFF
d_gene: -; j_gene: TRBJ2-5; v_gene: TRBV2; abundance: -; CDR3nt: TGTGCCAGCAGTCAACGACAGTCGCAAGAGACCCAGTACTTC; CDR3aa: CASSQRQSQETQYF